The sequence of this T cell receptor (beta chain) was determined in a study of read filtering for tumor transcriptome and immune sequencing. Looking at the study overall: Transcriptome libraries were built from DNase-treated RNA.

There are 16 residues in the CDR3. CDR1 is MDHEN, CDR2 SYDVKM, per germline. Sampling of bone marrow took place during active disease in every patient. This clonotype has only one observation. An end of the junction does not agree with germline; a read error may underlie this. The library was built from 400 ng RNA with molecular barcoded adaptors for alpha/delta and beta/gamma chains. A single record per CDR3 protein comes from TCRdb applying MiXCR to the reads. The sample holds about 48,000 distinct CDR3 sequences, approximately 18% seen once. J is TRBJ2-1 and V is TRBV28; 12 bases agree with TRBD2. The receptor's source is a donor older than 35 with multiple myeloma. Sequencing was carried out using a population of CD138-negative cells sorted from bone marrow. The CDR3 nucleotides read TGTACCAGCACTCTCCTATCCCAGACTAGCGGGAGTCGTCAGTTCTTC. This codes for CTSTLLSQTSGSRQFF.